Included here is one TCR beta chain sequence, with context. Its specificity is not known. The record originates from a study of shared clonotypes between healthy human individuals. Study as a whole: CD4 naive and memory got three plates each, CD8 naive two, CD8 memory one.

The CDR3 sequence is 14 residues long. Trimming cost V 3 bases and J 6 bases, with 14 bases left between them. Germline CDR1 SGHVS, CDR2 FQNEAQ. The study's findings and limits: As a rule, naive subsets had a larger estimated richness than memory subsets. Roughly 5% was the fraction of naive CD4 clonotypes found shared across a few donors.

Clones were sequenced by immunoSEQ multiplex PCR, and TCRdb holds only the in-frame ones, with some missing. Of millions of clones in the sample, approximately 93% were seen once. The sample comprised naive CD4+ T cells from PBMCs. Subset in this sample: CD45RA+ positively selected. The chain recombines TRBV7-8 with TRBJ1-2, with D perhaps matching TRBD1 (5 bases). This receptor was taken from a man younger than 35 in good health. Some clones in this sample may be carry-over from other donors' samples. CDR3 DNA: TGTGCCAGCAGCTTTACACGGTCGGGGGATGGCTACACCTTC. The encoded protein is CASSFTRSGDGYTF.